Described below is a single TCR beta chain sequence and its context. Some clones are missing from TCRdb's copy, which holds only in-frame ones; the method was immunoSEQ multiplex PCR. Among tens of thousands of clones, 85% to 90% were seen once, and the ten largest hold roughly 10%. This CDR3 has 15 amino acids. V was clipped by 5 bases and J by 4 bases, with 17 bases between them. CDR1 LNHDA and CDR2 SQIVND come from the germline V gene (reference sequence). This sample was taken from a study of T cell responses to AZD1222 COVID-19 vaccine. Whole-study context: Second-dose recipients at about 4 or about 12 weeks were treated as one pooled group.

The sequence came from an adult in good health. The V and J genes are TRBV19 and TRBJ1-1; D unclear. Sequenced material: peripheral blood, taken on day 0 of AZD1222 vaccination. This CDR3 reads CASSLTGYSGTEAFF. The DNA for the CDR3 is TGTGCCAGTAGTTTAACCGGGTACTCGGGCACTGAAGCTTTCTTT.